The clone carrying this TCR beta chain has only a few counts. Its antigen is currently unknown. The junction differs from germline at one of its ends, possibly a read error. Across 18 months, stable Graves' hyperthyroidism was marked by no progression to ophthalmopathy. PBMCs came from 9 to 10 ml fresh peripheral blood. This CDR3 comprises 16 residues. The V gene's germline CDR1 is SSHAT and CDR2 FNYEAQ (reference sequence). This sample is drawn from a study of T cells in Graves' hyperthyroidism and ophthalmopathy. Study outcomes and limitations: Median prediction lead before ophthalmopathy onset was 5.5 to 7 months with the model.

Amplification of TCR beta CDR3 regions used RNA as the template. The primer set for the first-round RT-PCR of the TCR CDR3 was HTBI. A single record per CDR3 protein comes from TCRdb applying MiXCR to the multiplex PCR reads. The profile shows roughly 720,000 distinct CDR3 sequences, 17% of them singletons. This receptor was taken from a man aged 45-60 years with Graves' hyperthyroidism. Sequenced material: blood. The chain employs TRBV7-7 and TRBJ2-1; 13 nucleotides agree with TRBD2. In DNA form, the CDR3 reads TGTGCTAGCAGCAGGTTACTAGCGGGAGGGATCAATGAGCAGTTCTTC. Translation gives CASSRLLAGGINEQFF.